This T cell receptor (beta chain) was sequenced in a study of T cells in Graves' hyperthyroidism and ophthalmopathy. At the level of the study: Any treatment followed the collection of peripheral blood at initial diagnosis.

This clonotype was counted ten times or more. Its antigen is unidentified. Amplification yielded TCR beta CDR3 regions, with RNA transcripts as the source. A first-round RT-PCR of the TCR CDR3 used the HTBI primer set. MiXCR, applied by TCRdb to the multiplex PCR reads, yields one record per CDR3 protein. Found here are some 760,000 distinct CDR3 sequences, 14% of them singletons; the top ten hold roughly 10%. Whole-study findings and limits: Classification by a 13 V-J model distinguished ophthalmopathy from stable hyperthyroidism. The majority of expanded thyroid clonotypes above 0.001 also appeared in blood.

CDR1 is SGDLS and CDR2 is YYNGEE in the germline V gene. The CDR3 consists of 17 residues. Trimming pared 3 bases from V and 5 bases from J, leaving 23 bases between. This receptor was obtained from a woman under 30 with Graves' hyperthyroidism. J is TRBJ1-1 and V is TRBV9; D possibly corresponds to TRBD1 (6 bases). The specimen sequenced was blood. The CDR3 coding sequence is TGTGCCAGCAGCGCCGCCTCGAGGTTTGACAGGCAAACTGAAGCTTTCTTT. Protein product: CASSAASRFDRQTEAFF. The full variable domain, completed using reference TRBV9 and TRBJ1-1, is DSGVTQTPKHLITATGQRVTLRCSPRSGDLSVYWYQQSLDQGLQFLIQYYNGEERAKGNILERFSAQQFPDLHSELNLSSLELGDSALYFCASSAASRFDRQTEAFFGQGTRLTVV.